This is a list of T cell receptor beta chains from one sample in a study of CD8 T cells in ankylosing spondylitis. MiXCR was run by TCRdb on the 5' RACE reads, yielding one entry per CDR3 protein. In the table there are about 360,000 distinct CDR3 sequences, roughly 20% of which are singletons. Sequencing input: blood, either unsorted or a sorted T cell fraction (not recorded which). These receptor sequences come from a male donor with ankylosing spondylitis or in good health (not recorded which). The CDR3 runs from the conserved cysteine through the conserved F or W. The D gene is left open where the match is weak. Part of the rows lack a size; the others show once, few, many or a class for expanded clones.

J: TRBJ2-7
V: TRBV12-3/TRBV12-4
D: TRBD2
size: few
CDR3: CASRSGLAGGRLQEQYF
DNA: TGTGCCAGCAGATCCGGACTAGCGGGGGGCCGTCTGCAGGAGCAGTACTTC

J: TRBJ2-3
V: TRBV6-1
D: .
size: few
CDR3: CASSEEFLGADTQYF
DNA: TGTGCCAGCAGTGAAGAATTCCTGGGGGCAGATACGCAGTATTTT

J: TRBJ2-2
V: TRBV28
D: TRBD2
size: few
CDR3: CASSFRPSGGVVWELFF
DNA: TGTGCCAGCAGTTTCCGCCCTAGCGGGGGAGTCGTTTGGGAGCTGTTTTTT

J: TRBJ1-1
V: TRBV20-1
D: TRBD1
size: few
CDR3: CSAPDRGGNEAFF
DNA: TGCAGTGCCCCGGACAGGGGGGGTAATGAAGCTTTCTTT

J: TRBJ2-5
V: TRBV2
D: .
size: few
CDR3: CASNPGWEETQYF
DNA: TGTGCCAGCAATCCGGGTTGGGAGGAGACCCAGTACTTC

J: TRBJ1-1
V: TRBV20-1
D: .
size: .
CDR3: CSARVYTMNTEAFF
DNA: TGCAGTGCTAGAGTTTACACCATGAACACTGAAGCTTTCTTT

J: TRBJ2-1
V: TRBV5-5
D: TRBD1
size: .
CDR3: CASSFRDRAYNEQFF
DNA: TGTGCCAGCAGCTTCCGGGACAGAGCCTACAATGAGCAGTTCTTC

J: TRBJ2-3
V: TRBV13
D: TRBD1
size: .
CDR3: CASLPQGVHLTDTQYF
DNA: TGTGCCAGTCTACCCCAGGGGGTTCACCTGACAGATACGCAGTATTTT

J: TRBJ2-5
V: TRBV5-5
D: .
size: few
CDR3: CASSPNPRVPETQYF
DNA: TGTGCCAGCAGCCCAAACCCGAGGGTCCCAGAGACCCAGTACTTC

J: TRBJ2-7
V: TRBV3-1
D: TRBD1
size: .
CDR3: CASSPKSPGQALGNPYEQYF
DNA: TGTGCCAGCAGCCCAAAAAGCCCGGGACAGGCCCTAGGAAACCCCTACGAGCAGTACTTC

J: TRBJ2-1
V: TRBV4-1
D: TRBD2
size: .
CDR3: CASSQTSTSGPYNEQFF
DNA: TGCGCCAGCAGCCAAACTTCGACTAGCGGACCCTACAATGAGCAGTTCTTC

J: TRBJ2-1
V: TRBV7-7
D: TRBD2
size: few
CDR3: CASSLVAGGENEQFF
DNA: TGTGCCAGCAGCTTAGTGGCGGGGGGTGAAAATGAGCAGTTCTTC

J: TRBJ1-5
V: TRBV12-3/TRBV12-4
D: TRBD1
size: few
CDR3: CASSSPGQGARRNQPQHF
DNA: TGTGCCAGCAGTTCACCGGGACAGGGGGCACGGCGCAATCAGCCCCAGCATTTT

J: TRBJ2-3
V: TRBV29-1
D: .
size: .
CDR3: CSVDGVSTDTQYF
DNA: TGCAGCGTTGACGGGGTTAGCACAGATACGCAGTATTTT

J: TRBJ2-7
V: TRBV20-1
D: .
size: few
CDR3: CSARESRVLGEQYF
DNA: TGCAGTGCTAGAGAATCGCGGGTGCTAGGAGAGCAGTACTTC

J: TRBJ2-7
V: TRBV5-1
D: .
size: .
CDR3: CASSEKNEQYF
DNA: TGCGCCAGCAGCGAAAAAAACGAGCAGTACTTC

J: TRBJ2-7
V: TRBV9
D: .
size: .
CDR3: CASSVAGEGYEQYF
DNA: TGTGCCAGCAGCGTAGCGGGCGAGGGTTACGAGCAGTACTTC

J: TRBJ2-3
V: TRBV10-3
D: .
size: .
CDR3: CAISSIQGAVTDTQYF
DNA: TGTGCCATCTCCTCCATCCAGGGTGCCGTCACAGATACGCAGTATTTT

J: TRBJ1-1
V: TRBV2
D: .
size: few
CDR3: CASSEWHTLGTEAFF
DNA: TGTGCCAGCAGTGAATGGCACACCTTGGGGACTGAAGCTTTCTTT

J: TRBJ1-4
V: TRBV9
D: .
size: few
CDR3: CASSRVGGEKLFF
DNA: TGTGCCAGCTCGAGGGTTGGAGGTGAAAAACTGTTTTTT

J: TRBJ2-7
V: TRBV7-8
D: TRBD2
size: .
CDR3: CASSRTSGGLYEQYF
DNA: TGTGCCAGCAGCAGGACTAGCGGGGGGCTGTACGAGCAGTACTTC

J: TRBJ2-3
V: TRBV7-8
D: .
size: .
CDR3: CASSPRQRDITDTQYF
DNA: TGTGCCAGCAGCCCCCGTCAGAGGGACATCACAGATACGCAGTATTTT

J: TRBJ2-5
V: TRBV4-1
D: TRBD2
size: many
CDR3: CASSQDLAGGQETQYF
DNA: TGCGCCAGCAGCCAAGACCTAGCGGGGGGACAAGAGACCCAGTACTTC

J: TRBJ2-1
V: TRBV25-1
D: TRBD2
size: .
CDR3: CATGTSGGDEQFF
DNA: TGTGCCACCGGGACTAGCGGGGGGGATGAGCAGTTCTTC

J: TRBJ2-2
V: TRBV29-1
D: .
size: few
CDR3: CSVLAPSTGELFF
DNA: TGCAGCGTCCTAGCCCCATCCACCGGGGAGCTGTTTTTT

J: TRBJ2-1
V: TRBV7-3
D: TRBD1
size: .
CDR3: CASSPDRGHYNEQFF
DNA: TGTGCCAGCAGCCCCGACAGGGGGCATTACAATGAGCAGTTCTTC

J: TRBJ2-5
V: TRBV12-3/TRBV12-4
D: .
size: many
CDR3: CASSFFRPGETQYF
DNA: TGTGCCAGCAGTTTTTTCCGCCCCGGGGAGACCCAGTACTTC

J: TRBJ2-7
V: TRBV29-1
D: TRBD2
size: few
CDR3: CSVGDGTKGSYEQYF
DNA: TGCAGCGTTGGGGACGGGACTAAGGGCTCCTACGAGCAGTACTTC

J: TRBJ2-1
V: TRBV11-2
D: TRBD2
size: few
CDR3: CASSFTSGGAKFF
DNA: TGTGCCAGCAGCTTCACTAGCGGGGGGGCCAAGTTCTTC

J: TRBJ2-3
V: TRBV15
D: TRBD1
size: .
CDR3: CATSRDTNTGTGPDTQYF
DNA: TGTGCCACCAGCAGAGACACTAACACCGGGACAGGGCCAGATACGCAGTATTTT

J: TRBJ2-7
V: TRBV27
D: .
size: .
CDR3: CASSPRVGTEQYF
DNA: TGTGCCAGCAGTCCTCGCGTCGGCACCGAGCAGTACTTC

J: TRBJ2-7
V: TRBV7-6
D: TRBD1
size: .
CDR3: CASSSLSQGRSVEQYF
DNA: TGTGCCAGCAGCTCCCTTTCACAGGGGCGGTCGGTCGAGCAGTACTTC

J: TRBJ2-3
V: TRBV10-3
D: .
size: few
CDR3: CAISESGLLSTDTQYF
DNA: TGTGCCATCAGTGAGTCGGGACTCCTGAGCACAGATACGCAGTATTTT

J: TRBJ2-7
V: TRBV14
D: .
size: .
CDR3: CASSQFPGRGVEQYF
DNA: TGTGCCAGCAGCCAATTCCCAGGGAGGGGGGTCGAGCAGTACTTC

J: TRBJ2-7
V: TRBV28
D: .
size: few
CDR3: CASSPAFTGTFYEQYF
DNA: TGTGCCAGCAGTCCCGCATTCACCGGGACCTTTTACGAGCAGTACTTC